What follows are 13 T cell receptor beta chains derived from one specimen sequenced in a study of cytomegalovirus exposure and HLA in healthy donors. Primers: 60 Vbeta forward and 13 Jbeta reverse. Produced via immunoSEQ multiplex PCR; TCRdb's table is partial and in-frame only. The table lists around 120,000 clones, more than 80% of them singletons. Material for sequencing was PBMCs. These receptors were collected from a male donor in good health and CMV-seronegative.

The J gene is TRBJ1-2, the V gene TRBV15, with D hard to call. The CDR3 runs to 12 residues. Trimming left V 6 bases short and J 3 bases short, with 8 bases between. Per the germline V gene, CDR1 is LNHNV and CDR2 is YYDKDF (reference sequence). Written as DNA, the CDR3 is TGTGCCACCAGTACGCCGGACTATGGCTACACCTTC. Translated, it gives CATSTPDYGYTF.

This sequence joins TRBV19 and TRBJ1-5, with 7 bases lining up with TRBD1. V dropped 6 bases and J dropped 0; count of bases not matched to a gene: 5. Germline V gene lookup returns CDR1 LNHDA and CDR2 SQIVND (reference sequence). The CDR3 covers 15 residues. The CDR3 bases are TGTGCCAGTAGACTTCAGGGGGTTAGCAATCAGCCCCAGCATTTT. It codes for CASRLQGVSNQPQHF.

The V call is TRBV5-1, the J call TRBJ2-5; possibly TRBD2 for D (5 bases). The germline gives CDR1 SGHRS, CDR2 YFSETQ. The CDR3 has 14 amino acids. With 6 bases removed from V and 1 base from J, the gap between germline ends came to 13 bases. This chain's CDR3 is CASTPGSTQETQYF. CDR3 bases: TGCGCCAGCACCCCGGGGAGCACCCAAGAGACCCAGTACTTC.

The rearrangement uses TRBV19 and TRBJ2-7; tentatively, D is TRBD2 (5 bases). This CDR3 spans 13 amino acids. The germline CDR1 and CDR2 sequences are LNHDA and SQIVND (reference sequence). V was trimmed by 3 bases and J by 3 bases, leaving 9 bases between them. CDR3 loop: CASSIRGFYEQYF. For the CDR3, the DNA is TGTGCCAGTAGTATCCGGGGTTTCTACGAGCAGTACTTC.

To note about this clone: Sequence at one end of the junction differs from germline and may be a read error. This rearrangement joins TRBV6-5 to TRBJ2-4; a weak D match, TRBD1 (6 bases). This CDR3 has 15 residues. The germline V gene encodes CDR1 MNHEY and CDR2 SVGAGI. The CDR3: CASRGALRGGNSQYF. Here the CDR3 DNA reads TGTGCCAGCAGGGGGGCTCTTCGGGGTGGAAACAGTCAGTACTTC.

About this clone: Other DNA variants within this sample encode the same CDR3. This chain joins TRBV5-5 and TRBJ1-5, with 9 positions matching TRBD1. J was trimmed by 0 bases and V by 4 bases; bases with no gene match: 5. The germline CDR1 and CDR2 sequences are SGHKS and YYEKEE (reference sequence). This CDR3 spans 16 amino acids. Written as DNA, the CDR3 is TGTGCCAGCAGCCTGACAGGGGGGGATAGCAATCAGCCCCAGCATTTT. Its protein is CASSLTGGDSNQPQHF.

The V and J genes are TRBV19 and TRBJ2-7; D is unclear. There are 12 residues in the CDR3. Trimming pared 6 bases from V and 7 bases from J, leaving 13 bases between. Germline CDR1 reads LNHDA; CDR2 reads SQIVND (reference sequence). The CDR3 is CASSSTGWEQYF. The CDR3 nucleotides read TGTGCCAGTAGCAGCACCGGGTGGGAGCAGTACTTC. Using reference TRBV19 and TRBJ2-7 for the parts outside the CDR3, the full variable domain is DGGITQSPKYLFRKEGQNVTLSCEQNLNHDAMYWYRQDPGQGLRLIYYSQIVNDFQKGDIAEGYSVSREKKESFPLTVTSAQKNPTAFYLCASSSTGWEQYFGPGTRLTVT.

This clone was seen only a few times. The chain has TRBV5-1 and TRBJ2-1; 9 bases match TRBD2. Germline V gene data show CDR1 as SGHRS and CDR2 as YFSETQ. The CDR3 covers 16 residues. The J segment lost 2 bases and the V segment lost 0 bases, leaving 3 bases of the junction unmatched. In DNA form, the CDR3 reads TGCGCCAGCAGCTTGGTAGCGGGAGCAGCCTACAATGAGCAGTTCTTC. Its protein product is CASSLVAGAAYNEQFF.

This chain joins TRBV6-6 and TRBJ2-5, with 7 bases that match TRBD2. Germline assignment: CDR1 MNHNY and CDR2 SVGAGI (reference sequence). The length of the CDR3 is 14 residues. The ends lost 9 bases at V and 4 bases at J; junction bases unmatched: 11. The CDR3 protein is CASRGEGRPETQYF. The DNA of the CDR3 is TGTGCCAGTAGAGGGGAGGGACGCCCAGAGACCCAGTACTTC.

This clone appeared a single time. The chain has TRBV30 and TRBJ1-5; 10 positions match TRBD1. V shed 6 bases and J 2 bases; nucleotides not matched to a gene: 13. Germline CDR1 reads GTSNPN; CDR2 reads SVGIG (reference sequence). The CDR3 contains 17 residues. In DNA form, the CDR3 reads TGTGCCTGCACCGGGACAGGGGCGCGTTGGGGCAATCAGCCCCAGCATTTT. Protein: CACTGTGARWGNQPQHF. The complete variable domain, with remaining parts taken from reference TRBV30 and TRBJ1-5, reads SQTIHQWPATLVQPVGSPLSLECTVEGTSNPNLYWYRQAAGRGLQLLFYSVGIGQISSEVPQNLSASRPQDRQFILSSKKLLLSDSGFYLCACTGTGARWGNQPQHFGDGTRLSIL.

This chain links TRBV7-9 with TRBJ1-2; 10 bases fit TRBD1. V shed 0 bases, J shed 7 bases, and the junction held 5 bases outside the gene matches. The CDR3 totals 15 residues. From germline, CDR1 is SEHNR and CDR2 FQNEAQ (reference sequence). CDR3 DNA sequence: TGTGCCAGCAGCTTAGCGGACAGGGGGACCGCTGGCTACACCTTC. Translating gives CASSLADRGTAGYTF. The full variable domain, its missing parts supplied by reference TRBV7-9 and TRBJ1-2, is DTGVSQNPRHKITKRGQNVTFRCDPISEHNRLYWYRQTLGQGPEFLTYFQNEAQLEKSRLLSDRFSAERPKGSFSTLEIQRTEQGDSAMYLCASSLADRGTAGYTFGSGTRLTVV.

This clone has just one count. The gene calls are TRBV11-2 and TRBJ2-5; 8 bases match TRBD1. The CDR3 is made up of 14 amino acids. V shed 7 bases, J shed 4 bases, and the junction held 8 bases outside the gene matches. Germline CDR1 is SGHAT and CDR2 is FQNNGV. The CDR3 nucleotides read TGTGCCAGCACCGGACAGGGAGGAGGAGAGACCCAGTACTTC. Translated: CASTGQGGGETQYF.

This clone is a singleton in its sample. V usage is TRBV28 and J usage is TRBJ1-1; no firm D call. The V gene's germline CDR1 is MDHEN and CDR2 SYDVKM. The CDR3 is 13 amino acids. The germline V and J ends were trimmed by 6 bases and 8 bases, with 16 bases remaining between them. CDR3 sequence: CASSLRSPTEAFF. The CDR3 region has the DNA TGTGCCAGCAGCCTCCGCAGCCCGACAGAAGCTTTCTTT.